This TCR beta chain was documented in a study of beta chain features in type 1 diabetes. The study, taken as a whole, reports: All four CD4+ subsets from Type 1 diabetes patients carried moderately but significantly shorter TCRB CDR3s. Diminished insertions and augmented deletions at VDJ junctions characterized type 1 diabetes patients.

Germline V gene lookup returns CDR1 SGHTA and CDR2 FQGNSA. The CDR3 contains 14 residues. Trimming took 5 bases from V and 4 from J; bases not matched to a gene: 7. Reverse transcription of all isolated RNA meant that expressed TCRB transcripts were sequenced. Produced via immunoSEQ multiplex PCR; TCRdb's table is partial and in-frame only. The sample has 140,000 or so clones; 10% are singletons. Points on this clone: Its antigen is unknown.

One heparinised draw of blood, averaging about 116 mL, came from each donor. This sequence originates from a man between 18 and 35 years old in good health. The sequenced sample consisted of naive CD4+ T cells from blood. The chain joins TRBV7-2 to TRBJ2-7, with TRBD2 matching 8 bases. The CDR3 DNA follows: TGTGCCAGCAGCACAACTAGCGGAGGTTACGAGCAGTACTTC. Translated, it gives CASSTTSGGYEQYF. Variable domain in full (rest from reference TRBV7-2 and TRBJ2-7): GAGVSQSPSNKVTEKGKDVELRCDPISGHTALYWYRQSLGQGLEFLIYFQGNSAPDKSGLPSDRFSAERTGGSVSTLTIQRTQQEDSAVYLCASSTTSGGYEQYFGPGTRLTVT.